The source of this TCR beta chain is a study of control samples from healthy donors and cancer patients (dated by TCRdb to 2018 to 2021). On this clone itself: Its antigen is unknown. Base qualities are not at hand, and no much larger clone is one base apart.

The CDR3 contains 13 residues, cysteine and phenylalanine counted. The entry retains the CDR3 DNA only, 39 bases that are in frame from base 1. The germline V gene (reference sequence) specifies SEHNR as CDR1 and FQNEAQ as CDR2. The junction shows trimming of 8 bases on V and 3 bases on J, and the gene matches do not reach 3 bases of it. Library creation used the immunoSEQ multiplex PCR assay. Here the immuneACCESS table is served through TCRdb, limited to in-frame sequences with V and J called. Missing clones are a known gap in these copies; in checked studies unresolved V genes cover under half, and the rest lacks a known reason. The sample includes more than 150,000 clones, with roughly nine tenths observed a single time. The ten largest clonotypes hold roughly 0.7% of the sample.

The sample was blood. The sequence derives from a woman aged 25-40 years in good health. The chain is assembled from TRBV7-9 and TRBJ1-5, and TRBD1 matches 8 of the central bases. CDR3 protein: CASGTGANQPQHF. The DNA sequence is given as TGTGCCAGCGGGACAGGTGCCAATCAGCCCCAGCATTTT. Joined to the reference TRBV7-9 and TRBJ1-5 proteins, this CDR3 gives the full variable domain: DTGVSQNPRHKITKRGQNVTFRCDPISEHNRLYWYRQTLGQGPEFLTYFQNEAQLEKSRLLSDRFSAERPKGSFSTLEIQRTEQGDSAMYLCASGTGANQPQHFGDGTRLSIL.